This TCR beta chain emerged from a study of blood T cell repertoires in COVID-19. Study-wide context: Researchers got acute and convalescent COVID-19 samples from the United States, Italy and Spain.

In the original workflow: Amplification of reference gene primers was used by the study to estimate nucleated cell counts. Clones were read by immunoSEQ multiplex PCR, and TCRdb kept only the in-frame ones, dropping some. From that table come the V and J calls and clone size; the DNA was used to work out D and trimming. The sample records approximately 240,000 clones, about 80% being singletons. This TCR was recovered from a young woman who had recovered from COVID-19. Material for sequencing was peripheral blood.

CDR3 nucleotides: TGTGCCAGTAACATAGGTGAGGGATATAGCAATCAGCCCCAGCATTTT. Protein: CASNIGEGYSNQPQHF. This chain links TRBV19 with TRBJ1-5; D uncertain. The germline CDR1 and CDR2 sequences are LNHDA and SQIVND (reference sequence). The CDR3 loop spans 16 amino acids. V shed 7 bases and J shed 0 bases, with 16 bases lying between them.